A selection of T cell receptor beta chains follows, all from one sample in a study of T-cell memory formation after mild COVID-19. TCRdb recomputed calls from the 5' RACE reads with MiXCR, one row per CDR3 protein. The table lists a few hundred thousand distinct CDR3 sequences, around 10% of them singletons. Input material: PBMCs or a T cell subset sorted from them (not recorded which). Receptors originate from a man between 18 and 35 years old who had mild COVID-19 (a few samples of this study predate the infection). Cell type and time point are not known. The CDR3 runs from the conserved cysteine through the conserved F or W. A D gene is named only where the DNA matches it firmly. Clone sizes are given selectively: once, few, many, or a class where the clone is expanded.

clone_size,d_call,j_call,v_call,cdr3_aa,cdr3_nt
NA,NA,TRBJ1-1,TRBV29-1,CSVEAGQLNTEAFF,TGCAGCGTTGAAGCAGGACAGCTAAACACTGAAGCTTTCTTT
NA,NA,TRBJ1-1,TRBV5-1,CASSSAQVTEAFF,TGCGCCAGCTCGTCGGCACAGGTCACTGAAGCTTTCTTT
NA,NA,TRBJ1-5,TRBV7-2,CASSFVIGGNQPQHF,TGTGCCAGCAGCTTCGTTATTGGCGGCAATCAGCCCCAGCATTTT
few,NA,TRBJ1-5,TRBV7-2,CASSFGWEQPQHF,TGTGCCAGCAGCTTCGGGTGGGAGCAGCCCCAGCATTTT
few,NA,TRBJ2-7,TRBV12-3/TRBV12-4,CASTEAPGVSYEQYF,TGTGCCAGCACGGAAGCGCCGGGGGTGTCGTACGAGCAGTACTTC
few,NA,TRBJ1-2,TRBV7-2,CASTLEPRAYGYTF,TGTGCCAGCACCCTCGAGCCGCGGGCCTATGGCTACACCTTC
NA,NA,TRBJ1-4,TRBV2,CAILGIAVSQVEKLFF,TGTGCCATCCTGGGGATTGCGGTTTCGCAAGTGGAAAAACTGTTTTTT
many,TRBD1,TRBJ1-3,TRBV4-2,CASSPTGVEGNTIYF,TGTGCCAGCAGCCCCACAGGGGTGGAAGGAAACACCATATATTTT
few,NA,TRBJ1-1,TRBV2,CASSWGRGTEAFF,TGTGCCAGCAGTTGGGGGCGAGGGACTGAAGCTTTCTTT
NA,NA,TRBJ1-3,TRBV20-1,CSARGSGQWSPGNTIYF,TGCAGTGCTAGGGGATCAGGCCAGTGGAGCCCTGGAAACACCATATATTTT
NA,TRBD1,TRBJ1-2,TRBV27,CASSPGPGQGIGYTF,TGTGCCAGCAGTCCCGGTCCGGGACAGGGCATTGGCTACACCTTC
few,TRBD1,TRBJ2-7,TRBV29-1,CSVVGTAAYEQYF,TGCAGCGTTGTGGGGACAGCAGCCTACGAGCAGTACTTC
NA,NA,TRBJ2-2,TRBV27,CASSLYQGRTGELFF,TGTGCCAGCAGTTTATACCAGGGGAGGACCGGGGAGCTGTTTTTT
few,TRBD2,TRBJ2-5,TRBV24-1,CATSDPTSGRQETQYF,TGTGCCACCAGTGATCCGACTAGCGGGAGACAAGAGACCCAGTACTTC
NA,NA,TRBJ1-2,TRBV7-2,CASTSRGGGYGYTF,TGTGCCAGCACCTCAAGGGGGGGTGGATATGGCTACACCTTC
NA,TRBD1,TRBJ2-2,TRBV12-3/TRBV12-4,CASSLDRANTGELFF,TGTGCCAGCAGTTTGGACAGGGCAAACACCGGGGAGCTGTTTTTT
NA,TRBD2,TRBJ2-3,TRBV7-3,CASSFLPSTSGDSNYRYF,TGTGCCAGCAGCTTCCTACCGTCGACTAGCGGGGATTCAAATTATAGGTATTTT
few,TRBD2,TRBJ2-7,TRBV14,CASSLSSGGAYEQYF,TGTGCCAGCAGCCTCAGTAGCGGGGGGGCTTACGAGCAGTACTTC
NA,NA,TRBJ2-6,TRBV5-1,CASSLAGGSGANVLTF,TGCGCCAGCAGCTTGGCAGGCGGGTCTGGGGCCAACGTCCTGACTTTC
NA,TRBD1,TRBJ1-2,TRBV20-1,CSAGTVNINYGYTF,TGCAGTGCTGGGACAGTAAACATTAACTATGGCTACACCTTC
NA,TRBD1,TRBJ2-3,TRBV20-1,CSARGQGIRVDTQYF,TGCAGTGCTAGAGGACAGGGTATAAGGGTAGATACGCAGTATTTT
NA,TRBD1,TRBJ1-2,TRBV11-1,CASSSGTGPYGYTF,TGTGCCAGCAGCTCCGGGACAGGGCCCTATGGCTACACCTTC
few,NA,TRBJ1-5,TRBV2,CACGGQLNSNQPQHF,TGTGCCTGCGGGGGGCAGTTGAATAGCAATCAGCCCCAGCATTTT
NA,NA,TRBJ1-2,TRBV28,CASTSDMGYGYTF,TGTGCCAGCACTTCGGACATGGGCTATGGCTACACCTTC
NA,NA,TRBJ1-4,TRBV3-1,CASSQPTTGGEKLFF,TGTGCCAGCAGCCAACCGACAACAGGTGGTGAAAAACTGTTTTTT
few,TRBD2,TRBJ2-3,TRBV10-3,CASVGGGADTQYF,TGTGCCAGCGTCGGGGGGGGCGCAGATACGCAGTATTTT
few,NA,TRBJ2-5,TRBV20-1,CSATDGDQETQYF,TGCAGTGCGACGGACGGGGACCAAGAGACCCAGTACTTC
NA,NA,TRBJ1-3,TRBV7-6,CASSRGDTIYF,TGTGCCAGCAGCCGAGGCGACACCATATATTTT
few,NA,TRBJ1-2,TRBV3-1,CASSQDWANYGYTF,TGTGCCAGCAGCCAAGATTGGGCTAACTATGGCTACACCTTC
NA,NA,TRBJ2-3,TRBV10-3,CAISEGSMTDTQYF,TGTGCCATCAGTGAGGGCAGTATGACAGATACGCAGTATTTT
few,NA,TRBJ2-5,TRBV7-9,CASSLGVWTQETQYF,TGTGCCAGCAGCTTAGGAGTGTGGACTCAAGAGACCCAGTACTTC
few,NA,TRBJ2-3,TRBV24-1,CATRGGFPDTQYF,TGTGCCACTCGGGGAGGATTTCCAGATACGCAGTATTTT
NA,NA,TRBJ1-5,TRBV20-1,CSARDRQDSNQPQHF,TGCAGTGCTAGAGATCGGCAGGATAGCAATCAGCCCCAGCATTTT
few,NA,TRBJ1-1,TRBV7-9,CASSLGSRGEVTEAFF,TGTGCCAGCAGCTTAGGCAGTAGGGGCGAGGTTACTGAAGCTTTCTTT
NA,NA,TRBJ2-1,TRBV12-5,CASGLGTTSIAYNEQFF,TGTGCTAGTGGTTTGGGGACGACTAGTATCGCCTACAATGAGCAGTTCTTC
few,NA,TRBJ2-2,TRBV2,CASSVQGPNTGELFF,TGTGCCAGCAGTGTGCAGGGCCCGAACACCGGGGAGCTGTTTTTT
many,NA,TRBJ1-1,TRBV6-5,CASSYSSGLNTEAFF,TGTGCCAGCAGTTACTCGTCGGGGTTGAACACTGAAGCTTTCTTT
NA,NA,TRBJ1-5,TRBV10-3,CAISDSNQPQHF,TGTGCCATCAGTGATAGCAATCAGCCCCAGCATTTT
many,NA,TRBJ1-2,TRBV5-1,CASSLANYGYTF,TGCGCCAGCAGCTTGGCTAACTATGGCTACACCTTC
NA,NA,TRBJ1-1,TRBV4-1,CASSQGTFMNTEAFF,TGCGCCAGCAGCCAAGGTACGTTTATGAACACTGAAGCTTTCTTT
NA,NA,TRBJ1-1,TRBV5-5,CASSLFLNTEAFF,TGTGCCAGCAGCTTATTCCTGAACACTGAAGCTTTCTTT
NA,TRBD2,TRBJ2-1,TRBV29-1,CSVDGLAVSLYNEQFF,TGCAGCGTTGATGGACTAGCCGTATCCCTCTACAATGAGCAGTTCTTC